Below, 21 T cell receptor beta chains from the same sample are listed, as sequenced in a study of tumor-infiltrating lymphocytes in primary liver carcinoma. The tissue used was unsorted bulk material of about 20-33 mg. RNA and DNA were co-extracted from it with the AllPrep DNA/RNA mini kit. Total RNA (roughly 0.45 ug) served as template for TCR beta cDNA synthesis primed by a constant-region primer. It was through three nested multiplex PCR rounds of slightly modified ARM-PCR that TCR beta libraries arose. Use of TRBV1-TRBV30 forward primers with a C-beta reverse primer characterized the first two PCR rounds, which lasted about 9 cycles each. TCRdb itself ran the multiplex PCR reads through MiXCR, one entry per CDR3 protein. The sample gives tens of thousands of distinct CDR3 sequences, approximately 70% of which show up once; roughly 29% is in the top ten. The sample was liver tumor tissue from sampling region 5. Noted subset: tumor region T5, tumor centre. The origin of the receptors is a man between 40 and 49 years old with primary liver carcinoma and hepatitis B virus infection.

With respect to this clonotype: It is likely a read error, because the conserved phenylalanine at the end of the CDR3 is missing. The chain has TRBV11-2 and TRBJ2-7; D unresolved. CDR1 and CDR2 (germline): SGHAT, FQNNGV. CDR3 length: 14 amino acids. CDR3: CARSLTDTAFEQYI. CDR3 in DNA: TGTGCCAGAAGCTTAACTGACACTGCCTTCGAGCAGTACATC.

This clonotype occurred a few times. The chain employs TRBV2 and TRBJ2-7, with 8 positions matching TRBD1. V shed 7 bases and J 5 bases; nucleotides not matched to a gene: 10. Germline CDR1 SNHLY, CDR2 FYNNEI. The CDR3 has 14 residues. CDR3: CASIPGQGVHEQYF. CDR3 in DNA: TGTGCCAGCATCCCCGGACAGGGAGTACACGAGCAGTACTTC. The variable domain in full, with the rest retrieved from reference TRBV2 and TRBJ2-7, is EPEVTQTPSHQVTQMGQEVILRCVPISNHLYFYWYRQILGQKVEFLVSFYNNEISEKSEIFDDQFSVERPDGSNFTLKIRSTKLEDSAMYFCASIPGQGVHEQYFGPGTRLTVT.

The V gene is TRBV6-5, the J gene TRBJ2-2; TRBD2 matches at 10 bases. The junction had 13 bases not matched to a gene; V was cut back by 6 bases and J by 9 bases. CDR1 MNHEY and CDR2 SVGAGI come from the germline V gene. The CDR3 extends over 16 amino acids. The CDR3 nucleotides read TGTGCCAGCAGCTCCTTGAGCGGGAGGGCTACCAGGGAGCTGTTTTTT. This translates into CASSSLSGRATRELFF.

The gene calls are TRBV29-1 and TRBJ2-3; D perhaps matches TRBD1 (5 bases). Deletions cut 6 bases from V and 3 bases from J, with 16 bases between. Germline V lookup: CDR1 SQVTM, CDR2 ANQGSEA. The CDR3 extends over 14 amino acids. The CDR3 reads CSVAPRQLTDTQYF. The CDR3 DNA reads TGCAGCGTCGCCCCGAGACAGCTTACAGATACGCAGTATTTT.

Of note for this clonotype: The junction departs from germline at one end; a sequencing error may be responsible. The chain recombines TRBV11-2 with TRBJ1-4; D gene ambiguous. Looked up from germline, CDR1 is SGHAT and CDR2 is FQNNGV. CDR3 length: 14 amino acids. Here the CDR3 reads CVSSLVVGDEKLFF. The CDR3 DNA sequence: TGTGTCAGCAGCTTAGTGGTTGGGGATGAAAAACTGTTTTTT. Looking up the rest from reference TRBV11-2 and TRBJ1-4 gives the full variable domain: EAGVAQSPRYKIIEKRQSVAFWCNPISGHATLYWYQQILGQGPKLLIQFQNNGVVDDSQLPKDRFSAERLKGVDSTLKIQPAKLEDSAVYLCVSSLVVGDEKLFFGSGTQLSVL.

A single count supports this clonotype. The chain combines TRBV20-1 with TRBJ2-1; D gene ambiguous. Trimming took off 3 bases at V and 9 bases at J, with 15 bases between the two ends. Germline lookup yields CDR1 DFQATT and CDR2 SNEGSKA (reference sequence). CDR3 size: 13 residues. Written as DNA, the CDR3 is TGCAGTGCTAGTGGGCTGGTGGATAGTGAGCAGTTCTTC. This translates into CSASGLVDSEQFF.

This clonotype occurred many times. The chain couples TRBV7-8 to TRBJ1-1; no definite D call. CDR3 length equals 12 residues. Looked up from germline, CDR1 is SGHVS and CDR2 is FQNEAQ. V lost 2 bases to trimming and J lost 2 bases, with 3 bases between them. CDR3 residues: CASSLQNTEAFF. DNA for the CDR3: TGTGCCAGCAGCTTACAAAACACTGAAGCTTTCTTT. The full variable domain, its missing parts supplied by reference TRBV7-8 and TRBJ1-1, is GAGVSQSPRYKVAKRGQDVALRCDPISGHVSLFWYQQALGQGPEFLTYFQNEAQLDKSGLPSDRFFAERPEGSVSTLKIQRTQQEDSAVYLCASSLQNTEAFFGQGTRLTVV.

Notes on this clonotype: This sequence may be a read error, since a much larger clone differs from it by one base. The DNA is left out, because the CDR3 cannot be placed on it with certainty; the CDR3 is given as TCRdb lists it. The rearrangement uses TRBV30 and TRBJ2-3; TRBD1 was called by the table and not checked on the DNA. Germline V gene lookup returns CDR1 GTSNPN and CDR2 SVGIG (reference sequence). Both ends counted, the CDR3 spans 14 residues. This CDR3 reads CAWSVGGGADTHYF.

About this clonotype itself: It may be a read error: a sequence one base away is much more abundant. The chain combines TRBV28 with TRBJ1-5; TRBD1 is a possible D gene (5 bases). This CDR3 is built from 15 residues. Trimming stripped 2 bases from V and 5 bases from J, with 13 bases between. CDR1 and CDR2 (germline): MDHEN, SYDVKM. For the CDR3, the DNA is TGTGCCAGCAGTTTAAGGCATGGGACGGATCAGCCCCAGCATTTT. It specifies CASSLRHGTDQPQHF. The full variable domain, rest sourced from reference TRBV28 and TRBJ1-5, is DVKVTQSSRYLVKRTGEKVFLECVQDMDHENMFWYRQDPGLGLRLIYFSYDVKMKEKGDIPEGYSVSREKKERFSLILESASTNQTSMYLCASSLRHGTDQPQHFGDGTRLSIL.

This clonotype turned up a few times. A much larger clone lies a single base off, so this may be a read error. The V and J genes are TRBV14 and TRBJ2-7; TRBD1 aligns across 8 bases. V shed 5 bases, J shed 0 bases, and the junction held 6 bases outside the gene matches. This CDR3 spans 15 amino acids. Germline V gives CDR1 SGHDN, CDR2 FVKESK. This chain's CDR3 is CASSSLGQDSYEQYF. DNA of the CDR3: TGTGCCAGCAGCTCCCTGGGACAGGACTCCTACGAGCAGTACTTC.

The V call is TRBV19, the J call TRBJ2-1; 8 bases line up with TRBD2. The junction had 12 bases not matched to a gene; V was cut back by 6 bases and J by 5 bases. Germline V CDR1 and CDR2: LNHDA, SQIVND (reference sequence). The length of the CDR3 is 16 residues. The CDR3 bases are TGTGCCAGTAGGGTTTTTAGCGGGGCTATTAACAATGAGCAGTTCTTC. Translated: CASRVFSGAINNEQFF.

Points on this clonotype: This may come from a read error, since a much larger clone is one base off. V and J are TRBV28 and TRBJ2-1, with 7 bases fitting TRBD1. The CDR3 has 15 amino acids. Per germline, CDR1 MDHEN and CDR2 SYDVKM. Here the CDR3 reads CASRLGGGSYNEQLF. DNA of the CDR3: TGTGCCAGCAGGTTAGGGGGCGGATCCTACAATGAGCAGCTCTTC.

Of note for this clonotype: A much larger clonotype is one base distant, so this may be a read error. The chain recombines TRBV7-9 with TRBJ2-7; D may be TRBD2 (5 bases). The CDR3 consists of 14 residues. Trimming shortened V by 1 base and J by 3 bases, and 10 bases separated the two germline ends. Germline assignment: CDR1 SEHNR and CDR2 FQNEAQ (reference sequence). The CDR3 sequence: CASSLGGEDYEQYF. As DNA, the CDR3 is TGTGCCAGCAGCTTAGGGGGAGAAGACTACGAGCAGTACTTC.

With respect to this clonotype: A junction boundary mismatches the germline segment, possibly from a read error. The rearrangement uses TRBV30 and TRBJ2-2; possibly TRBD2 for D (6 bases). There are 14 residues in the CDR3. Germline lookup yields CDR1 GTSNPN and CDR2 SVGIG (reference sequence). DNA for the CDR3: TGTGCCTGCCTGGGACTCAACAGCGCCGGGGAGCTGTTCTTT. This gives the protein CACLGLNSAGELFF.

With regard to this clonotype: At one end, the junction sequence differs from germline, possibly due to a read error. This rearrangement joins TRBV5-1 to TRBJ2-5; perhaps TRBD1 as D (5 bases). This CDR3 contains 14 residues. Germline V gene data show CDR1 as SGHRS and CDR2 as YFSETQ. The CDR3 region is CARSLGRLQETQYF. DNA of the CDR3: TGCGCCAGAAGCTTGGGGCGTCTTCAAGAGACCCAGTACTTC.

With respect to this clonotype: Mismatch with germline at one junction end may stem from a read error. CDR3 sequence (DNA): TGTGCCAGCAGCCAAGATATTGTCCCCTCCCTAGACAATGAACAGTTCTTC. The encoded protein is CASSQDIVPSLDNEQFF. The chain joins TRBV4-2 to TRBJ2-1, with unresolved D. The CDR3 contains 17 residues. CDR1 and CDR2 from the germline V gene are LGHNA and YNFKEQ.

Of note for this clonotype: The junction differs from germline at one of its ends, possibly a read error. The CDR3: CASSLRQYGIEVFF. DNA of the CDR3: TGTGCCAGCAGTTTAAGACAGTATGGGATTGAAGTTTTCTTT. V usage is TRBV12-3 or TRBV12-4 and J usage is TRBJ1-1, with a weak D call TRBD1 (5 bases). The CDR3 is 14 amino acids.

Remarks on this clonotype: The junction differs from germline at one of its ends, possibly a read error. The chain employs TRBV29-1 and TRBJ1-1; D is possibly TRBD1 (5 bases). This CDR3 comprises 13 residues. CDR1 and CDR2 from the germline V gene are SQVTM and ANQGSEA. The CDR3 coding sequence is TGTAGCGTTGTGGGGCAGCTGAACACTGAAACTTTCTTT. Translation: CSVVGQLNTETFF.

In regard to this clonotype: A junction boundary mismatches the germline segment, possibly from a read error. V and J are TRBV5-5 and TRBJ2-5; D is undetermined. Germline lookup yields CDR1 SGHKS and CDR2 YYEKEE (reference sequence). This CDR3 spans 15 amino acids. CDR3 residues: CACSLGPLYQETLYF. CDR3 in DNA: TGTGCCTGCAGCTTGGGCCCATTGTACCAAGAGACCCTGTACTTC.

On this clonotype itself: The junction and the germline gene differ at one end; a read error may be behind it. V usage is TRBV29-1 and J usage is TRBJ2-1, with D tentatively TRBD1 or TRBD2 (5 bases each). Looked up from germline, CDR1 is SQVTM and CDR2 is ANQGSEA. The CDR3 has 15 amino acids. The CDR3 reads CRVGPPSSSYNVQFF. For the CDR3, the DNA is TGCCGCGTGGGACCTCCTTCCAGCTCCTACAATGTGCAGTTCTTC.

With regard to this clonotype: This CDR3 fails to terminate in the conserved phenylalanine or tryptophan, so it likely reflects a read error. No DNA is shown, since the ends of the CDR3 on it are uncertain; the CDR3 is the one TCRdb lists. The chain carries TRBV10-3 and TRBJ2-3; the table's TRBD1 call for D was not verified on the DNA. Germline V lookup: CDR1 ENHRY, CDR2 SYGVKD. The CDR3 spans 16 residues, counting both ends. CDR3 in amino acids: CAISEARTGSTDTRYL.